This T cell receptor beta chain comes out of a study of T-cell reconstitution after alpha-beta-depleted transplantation in children. Regarding the study as a whole: Surviving recipient T cells and intrathymic progenitors accounted for some patients' high TCRbeta diversity at day 60. Fresh T-cell production supplied most of the T-cell counts and diversity seen one year after transplant.

This clonotype was seen a few times. The antigen remains undetermined. The authors prepared the TCRbeta library with unique molecular identifiers. TCRdb called the PCR reads again in MiXCR, with one record for every CDR3 protein. Here the sample spans approximately 110,000 distinct CDR3 sequences, around 10% being singletons. Sequenced material: PBMCs, taken before TCRalphabeta/CD19-depleted stem cell transplant. This TCR came from a boy between 2 and 10 years old with acute lymphoblastic leukemia, due to receive a stem cell transplant.

The CDR3: CASSYSNFGSSTDTQYF. CDR3 DNA sequence: TGTGCCAGCAGTTACTCGAATTTTGGTTCTAGCACAGATACGCAGTATTTT. The J gene is TRBJ2-3, the V gene TRBV6-5, with D uncertain. Germline CDR1 and CDR2: MNHEY and SVGAGI. V lost 0 bases, J lost 0 bases, and 13 bases lay in between. The CDR3 consists of 17 residues.